The 21 T cell receptor beta chains below all came from one sample that was sequenced in a study of blood T cell repertoires in COVID-19 (TCRdb year 2020). The library was made by the immunoSEQ multiplex PCR assay. TCRdb took this table from immuneACCESS and kept in-frame rearrangements with V and J called. Such tables lack part of the clones; where checked against another copy, unresolved V genes explain under half of the gap, and the rest is unexplained. This sample comprises 200,000 to 250,000 clones, around nine tenths of them detected only once. Approximately 10% of the sample comes from the top ten. The sample taken for sequencing was PBMCs or T cells enriched from blood (not recorded which). The receptor source for this set is a man aged 25 to 45 who had recovered from COVID-19.

The rearrangement links TRBV7-7 to TRBJ2-2; D is perhaps TRBD1 (5 bases). In germline, CDR1 is SSHAT, CDR2 FNYEAQ (reference sequence). The CDR3 is 15 amino acids. The V end was cut by 1 base, the J end by 0 bases, with 6 bases between. CDR3 sequence: CASSLDRTNTGELFF. The DNA of the CDR3 is TGTGCCAGCAGCTTAGACAGGACGAACACCGGGGAGCTGTTTTTT.

The rearrangement uses TRBV5-6 and TRBJ1-3; D is possibly TRBD1 (5 bases). The V end was cut by 2 bases, the J end by 4 bases, with 13 bases between. This CDR3 comprises 15 residues. Looked up from germline, CDR1 is SGHDT and CDR2 is YYEEEE. In DNA form, the CDR3 reads TGTGCCAGCAGCTTTACTGACAGCCTAGGAAACACCATATATTTT. Protein: CASSFTDSLGNTIYF.

V and J are TRBV7-7 and TRBJ2-1, with 8 positions matching TRBD2. V dropped 6 bases and J dropped 2; count of bases not matched to a gene: 6. This CDR3 comprises 15 residues. Germline CDR1 is SSHAT and CDR2 is FNYEAQ (reference sequence). CDR3 coding DNA: TGTGCCAGCAGTTCCGGGGGGGGAGCCTACAATGAGCAGTTCTTC. Amino acids: CASSSGGGAYNEQFF.

The genes are TRBV2 and TRBJ2-7; 11 bases are shared with TRBD1. In germline, CDR1 is SNHLY, CDR2 FYNNEI. Unmatched junction bases numbered 6, after V lost 2 bases and J lost 12 bases. CDR3 size: 13 residues. The CDR3 loop is CASSELDRGLLYF. For the CDR3, the DNA is TGTGCCAGCAGTGAACTGGACAGGGGGCTTTTGTACTTC.

The chain couples TRBV4-3 to TRBJ1-2, with D possibly matching TRBD1 (5 bases). Germline V gene lookup returns CDR1 LGHNA and CDR2 YSLEER. The CDR3 sequence is 17 residues long. Trimming stripped 0 bases from V and 3 bases from J, with 17 bases between. CDR3 sequence (DNA): TGCGCCAGCAGCCAAGAAGCGGGAACGGGGACCTACTATGGCTACACCTTC. Translated, it gives CASSQEAGTGTYYGYTF.

The chain recombines TRBV4-3 with TRBJ1-2; TRBD1 matches 9 bases. CDR1 is LGHNA and CDR2 is YSLEER in the germline V gene. The CDR3 sequence is 15 residues long. Trimming removed 2 bases from V and 2 bases from J; junction bases left unmatched: 3. The CDR3: CASSQKGQGNYGYTF. The CDR3 DNA reads TGCGCCAGCAGCCAAAAAGGACAGGGGAACTATGGCTACACCTTC.

The chain uses TRBV10-1 and TRBJ2-1; 12 nucleotides match TRBD2. V was clipped by 0 bases and J by 7 bases; unmatched bases: 4. CDR1 and CDR2 (germline): WNHNN, SYGVQD (reference sequence). The CDR3 covers 16 residues. The CDR3 is CASSESSSGRENEQFF. The CDR3 DNA follows: TGCGCCAGCAGTGAGTCGTCTAGCGGGAGGGAGAATGAGCAGTTCTTC.

The rearrangement joins TRBV4-3 to TRBJ1-2; 7 bases agree with TRBD1. CDR3 length equals 15 residues. V shed 0 bases and J 4 bases; nucleotides not matched to a gene: 5. Germline CDR1 and CDR2: LGHNA and YSLEER. In nucleotides, the CDR3 is TGCGCCAGCAGCCAAGAGACAGGGAGCGGCTATGGCTACACCTTC. Translating gives CASSQETGSGYGYTF.

The J gene is TRBJ1-2, the V gene TRBV20-1; D gene unclear. Germline CDR1 and CDR2: DFQATT and SNEGSKA (reference sequence). Trimming took 5 bases from V and 4 from J, leaving 8 bases between them. The CDR3 runs to 11 residues. The CDR3 DNA reads TGCAGTGCTTCCCCAGGCTATGGCTACACCTTC. This translates into CSASPGYGYTF.

This clone was detected only once. The chain carries TRBV29-1 and TRBJ1-1; weak D call: TRBD1 (6 bases). The ends were cut back, 7 bases at V and 1 base at J, with 13 bases in the middle. The CDR3 is 13 residues long. In germline, CDR1 is SQVTM, CDR2 ANQGSEA. CDR3 amino acids: CSAHRGANTEAFF. The CDR3 DNA is TGCAGCGCCCACCGGGGGGCGAACACTGAAGCTTTCTTT.

The CDR3 reads CAWSFSGTGRYF. For the CDR3, the DNA is TGTGCCTGGAGTTTTTCCGGGACAGGGAGGTACTTC. The chain uses TRBV30 and TRBJ2-7, with TRBD1 identical over 9 bases. Germline V gene sequence: CDR1 GTSNPN, CDR2 SVGIG (reference sequence). CDR3 length equals 12 residues. The trim removed 2 bases at V and 12 bases at J, leaving 8 bases unmatched.

The chain has TRBV27 and TRBJ2-7; 8 bases map to TRBD1. Germline V CDR1 and CDR2: MNHEY, SMNVEV (reference sequence). This CDR3 is built from 14 residues. V shed 8 bases and J 3 bases; nucleotides not matched to a gene: 9. In nucleotides, the CDR3 is TGTGCCAGCCACAAGACAGGGGTCAGCTACGAGCAGTACTTC. It encodes CASHKTGVSYEQYF.

The chain employs TRBV5-1 and TRBJ2-1; TRBD2 agrees at 12 bases. Per germline, CDR1 SGHRS and CDR2 YFSETQ. V dropped 6 bases and J dropped 6; count of bases not matched to a gene: 7. The CDR3 sequence is 15 residues long. This CDR3 reads CASKYGLAGTNEQFF. The CDR3 DNA reads TGCGCCAGCAAGTACGGACTAGCGGGGACCAATGAGCAGTTCTTC. The full variable domain, with the rest looked up from reference TRBV5-1 and TRBJ2-1, is KAGVTQTPRYLIKTRGQQVTLSCSPISGHRSVSWYQQTPGQGLQFLFEYFSETQRNKGNFPGRFSGRQFSNSRSEMNVSTLELGDSALYLCASKYGLAGTNEQFFGPGTRLTVL.

The V and J genes are TRBV18 and TRBJ2-1; D is uncertain. V shed 2 bases and J shed 1 base, with 6 bases lying between them. CDR1 KGHSH and CDR2 LQKENI come from the germline V gene. The CDR3 sequence is 14 residues long. CDR3 nucleotide sequence: TGTGCCAGCTCACCAGCGGAATCCTACAATGAGCAGTTCTTC. This translates into CASSPAESYNEQFF.

This clone was recorded a few times. V and J are TRBV7-2 and TRBJ2-6; tentative D call: TRBD2 (5 bases). V dropped 2 bases and J dropped 4 bases, with 9 bases sitting between them. The CDR3 runs 15 residues. Germline CDR1 SGHTA, CDR2 FQGNSA. The CDR3 bases are TGTGCCAGCAGCTTAAGGAGGTCAGGGGCCAACGTCCTGACTTTC. The encoded protein is CASSLRRSGANVLTF.

In this sample, this clone turned up once. V gene TRBV28 combines with J gene TRBJ2-7; D is perhaps TRBD1 (5 bases). CDR3 length: 15 residues. Trimming left V 3 bases short and J 5 bases short, with 17 bases between. Germline V CDR1 and CDR2: MDHEN, SYDVKM. The CDR3 region is CASSFYGRVSDEQYF. CDR3 bases: TGTGCCAGCAGTTTTTATGGCAGGGTGTCCGACGAGCAGTACTTC.

The chain has TRBV27 and TRBJ1-6, with 10 bases aligning to TRBD1. The CDR3 totals 17 residues. CDR1 and CDR2 from the germline V gene are MNHEY and SMNVEV (reference sequence). Trimming at V came to 2 bases and at J to 10 bases, leaving 11 bases not matched to a gene. In nucleotides, the CDR3 is TGTGCCAGCAGTTTAGGGACAGGGGTGTGGGTGCGGTCACCCCTCCACTTT. This codes for CASSLGTGVWVRSPLHF.

V usage is TRBV6-5 and J usage is TRBJ2-7, with 9 bases identical to TRBD2. CDR3 length: 13 residues. The V and J ends lost 4 bases and 5 bases, in that order; junction bases with no gene match: 3. The V gene's germline CDR1 is MNHEY and CDR2 SVGAGI. The CDR3 DNA follows: TGTGCCAGCAGTTCAATAGCGGGAGACGAGCAGTACTTC. Protein product: CASSSIAGDEQYF.

The chain links TRBV5-1 to TRBJ2-1, with 10 bases matching TRBD2. The length of the CDR3 is 17 residues. Germline CDR1 reads SGHRS; CDR2 reads YFSETQ. V lost 3 bases, J lost 8 bases, and 14 bases stayed unmatched. CDR3 residues: CASSSLVGSGGSDEQFF. DNA for the CDR3: TGCGCCAGCAGCTCCCTTGTAGGTAGCGGGGGGTCCGATGAGCAGTTCTTC.

This clone occurred once. The chain carries TRBV27 and TRBJ1-5; D is unclear. CDR3 size: 14 residues. The ends were cut back, 5 bases at V and 0 bases at J, with 8 bases in the middle. Germline CDR1 and CDR2: MNHEY and SMNVEV (reference sequence). CDR3 sequence (DNA): TGTGCCAGCAGTGAGGACTATAGCAATCAGCCCCAGCATTTT. Translated, it gives CASSEDYSNQPQHF.

This chain connects TRBV28 to TRBJ2-2; TRBD2 matches at 10 bases. Germline V gives CDR1 MDHEN, CDR2 SYDVKM. V lost 9 bases and J lost 4; bases outside the gene matches: 5. The CDR3 runs 14 residues. As DNA, the CDR3 is TGTGCCAGTCTTAGCGGGAGGAGCACCGGGGAGCTGTTTTTT. Its protein is CASLSGRSTGELFF.